This TCR beta chain was documented in a study of identical twins. Study findings and constraints: Models underestimated out-of-frame TCR alpha sharing in monozygotic twins.

Germline lookup yields CDR1 MRHNA and CDR2 SNTAGT. With V trimmed by 4 bases and J by 4 bases, 11 bases remained unmatched. CDR3 length equals 16 residues. TCRdb passed the 5' RACE reads through MiXCR, listing each CDR3 protein once. Among approximately 190,000 distinct CDR3 sequences, 15% were seen once, and the ten largest hold 40%. This clonotype was counted between two and nine times. Its antigen remains unknown. This sample was shared with a second study, whose subject was T cells expressing NK-cell markers. That work adds: Topping the CD3+CD56-NKG2C+ fraction as well were these clonotypes, in a few donors.

The sequenced sample was CD8+ T cells sorted from blood. This clonotype was sampled from a woman under 30 in good health. The chain has TRBV6-4 and TRBJ2-3; TRBD2 agrees at 7 bases. CDR3 coding DNA: TGTGCCAGCAGTGTTAATAGCGGGTCGGGGTCAGATACGCAGTATTTT. It is translated as CASSVNSGSGSDTQYF.